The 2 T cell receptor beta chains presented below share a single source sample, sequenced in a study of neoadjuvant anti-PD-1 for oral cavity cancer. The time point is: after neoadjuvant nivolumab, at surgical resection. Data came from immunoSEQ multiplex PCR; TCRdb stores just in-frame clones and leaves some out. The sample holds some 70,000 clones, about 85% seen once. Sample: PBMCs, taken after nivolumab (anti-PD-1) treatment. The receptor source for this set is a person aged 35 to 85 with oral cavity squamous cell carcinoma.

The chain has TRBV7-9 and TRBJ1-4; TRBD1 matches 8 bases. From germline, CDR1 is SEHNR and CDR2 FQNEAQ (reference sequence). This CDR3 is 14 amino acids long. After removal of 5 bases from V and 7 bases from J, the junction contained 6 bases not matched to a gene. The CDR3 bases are TGTGCCAGCAGCGATTGGACAGGGACTGAAAAACTGTTTTTT. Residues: CASSDWTGTEKLFF.

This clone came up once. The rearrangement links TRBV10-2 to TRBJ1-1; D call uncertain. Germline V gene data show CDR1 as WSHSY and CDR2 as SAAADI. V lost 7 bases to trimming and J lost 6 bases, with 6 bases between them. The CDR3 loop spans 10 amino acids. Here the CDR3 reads CASNWPEAFF. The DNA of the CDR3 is TGCGCCAGCAATTGGCCTGAAGCTTTCTTT.